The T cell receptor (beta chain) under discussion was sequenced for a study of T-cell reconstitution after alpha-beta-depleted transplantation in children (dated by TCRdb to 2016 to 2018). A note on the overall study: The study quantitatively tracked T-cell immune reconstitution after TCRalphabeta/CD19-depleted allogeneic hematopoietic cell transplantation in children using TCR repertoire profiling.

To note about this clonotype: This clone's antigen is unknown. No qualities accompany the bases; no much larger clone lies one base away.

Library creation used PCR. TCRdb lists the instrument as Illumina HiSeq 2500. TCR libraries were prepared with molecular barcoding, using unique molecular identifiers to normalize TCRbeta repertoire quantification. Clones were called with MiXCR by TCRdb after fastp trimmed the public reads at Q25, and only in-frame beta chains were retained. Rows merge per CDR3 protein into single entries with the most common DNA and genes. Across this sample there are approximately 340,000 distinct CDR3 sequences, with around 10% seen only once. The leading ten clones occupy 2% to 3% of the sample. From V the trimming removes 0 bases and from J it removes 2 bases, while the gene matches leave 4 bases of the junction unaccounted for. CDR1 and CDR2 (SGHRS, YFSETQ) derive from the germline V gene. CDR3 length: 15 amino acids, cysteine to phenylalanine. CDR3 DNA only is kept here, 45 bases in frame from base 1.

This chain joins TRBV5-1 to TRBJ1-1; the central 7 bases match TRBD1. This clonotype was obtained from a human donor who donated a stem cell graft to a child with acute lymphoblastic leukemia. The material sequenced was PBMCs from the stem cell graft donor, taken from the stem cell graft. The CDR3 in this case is CASSLGAGGNTEAFF. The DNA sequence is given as TGCGCCAGCAGCTTGGGGGCAGGGGGAAACACTGAAGCTTTCTTT.